This T cell receptor (beta chain) was recorded in a study of CD8 T cells in ankylosing spondylitis (dated by TCRdb to about 2017). For the study in its entirety: To find TCR variants linked to disease, the study profiled T cell receptor beta repertoires in ankylosing spondylitis patients and healthy donors. The full study cohort comprised around 25 ankylosing spondylitis patients and some 110 healthy donors. Peripheral blood samples were taken, and synovial fluid was additionally collected from ankylosing spondylitis patients.

On the study overall, not on this receptor specifically: According to the report, matched synovial fluid samples from ankylosing spondylitis patients were significantly enriched for the disease-linked clones. Blood from ankylosing spondylitis patients appeared to be characterized by a TCR beta motif composed of 7 to 9 highly homologous amino acid variants. In peripheral blood, the disease-linked clones were found at relatively low frequencies and had a CD8+ phenotype. Some motif variants had previously been reported in the synovial fluid and blood of reactive arthritis patients, which suggests shared mechanisms of disease initiation.

Reads for this sample came from an Illumina HiSeq 2500. Quantitative 5'-RACE with molecular barcodes was the method used to prepare the TCR beta libraries. As for the original processing: Disease-linked TCR variants were identified with a new computational method built on a probabilistic model of VDJ rearrangement. Starting from the raw public reads, TCRdb applied fastp trimming at Q25, assembled clones with MiXCR and retained in-frame beta chains. Each record represents a unique CDR3 protein, reported with the most common genes and DNA among its rows. These V and J calls originate from TCRdb's pipeline instead of the authors' own analysis. The sample yields more than 35,000 distinct CDR3 sequences; about 2.5% were counted once. The ten largest make up 4% to 5.5% of the sample. This clonotype came up many times. The clone's antigen remains unknown. One base away there is no much larger clone; base qualities are not given.

Including cysteine and phenylalanine, the CDR3 has 16 amino acids. Only the CDR3 DNA stays, 48 bases, in frame from base 1. CDR1 and CDR2, per the germline V gene, are SGDLS and YYNGEE. V and J are truncated by 1 base and 1 base respectively, leaving an intervening sequence of 14 bases. Rearrangement joined TRBV9 to TRBJ2-5; TRBD1 is possibly the D segment (6 matching bases). This clonotype was obtained from a male donor with ankylosing spondylitis or in good health (not recorded which). The material sequenced was blood, either unsorted or a sorted T cell fraction (not recorded which). The DNA sequence is as follows: TGTGCCAGCAGCGTAATGCCACAGGGTGGCCAAGAGACCCAGTACTTC. This gives the protein CASSVMPQGGQETQYF.